A single sample gave rise to the 27 T cell receptor beta chains below, sequenced in a study of neurological immune-mediated disorders. TCRdb recomputed calls from the 5' RACE reads with MiXCR, one row per CDR3 protein. The sample carries around 60,000 distinct CDR3 sequences, approximately 3.1% recorded once. The sequencing input was PBMCs. The receptors shown here come from a woman aged 60-75 years with multiple sclerosis.

The chain uses TRBV19 and TRBJ2-6; 7 bases agree with TRBD1. The length of the CDR3 is 16 residues. With V trimmed by 7 bases and J by 0 bases, 6 bases remained unmatched. Germline V gene sequence: CDR1 LNHDA, CDR2 SQIVND (reference sequence). CDR3 sequence reads: CASTDRQGSGANVLTF. The CDR3 bases are TGTGCCAGTACCGACCGACAGGGCTCTGGGGCCAACGTCCTGACTTTC. The full variable domain, with the rest looked up from reference TRBV19 and TRBJ2-6, is DGGITQSPKYLFRKEGQNVTLSCEQNLNHDAMYWYRQDPGQGLRLIYYSQIVNDFQKGDIAEGYSVSREKKESFPLTVTSAQKNPTAFYLCASTDRQGSGANVLTFGAGSRLTVL.

This clonotype showed up many times. This chain connects TRBV7-8 to TRBJ2-3; the match to TRBD1 covers 8 bases. V dropped 3 bases and J dropped 3; count of bases not matched to a gene: 11. The CDR3 extends over 17 amino acids. CDR1 and CDR2 from the germline V gene are SGHVS and FQNEAQ. The CDR3 DNA sequence: TGTGCCAGCAGCTTCCCAGGGGGCAACGTTAGGACAGATACGCAGTATTTT. It codes for CASSFPGGNVRTDTQYF. The variable domain in full, completed from reference TRBV7-8 and TRBJ2-3, reads GAGVSQSPRYKVAKRGQDVALRCDPISGHVSLFWYQQALGQGPEFLTYFQNEAQLDKSGLPSDRFFAERPEGSVSTLKIQRTQQEDSAVYLCASSFPGGNVRTDTQYFGPGTRLTVL.

Many counts were recorded for this clonotype. The chain uses TRBV6-5 and TRBJ1-5, with TRBD1 matching 10 bases. J lost 2 bases, V lost 2 bases, and 0 bases had no gene match. This CDR3 comprises 15 residues. CDR1 is MNHEY and CDR2 is SVGAGI in the germline V gene. The CDR3 DNA reads TGTGCCAGCAGTTACGGGACAGGGGGCAATCAGCCCCAGCATTTT. Protein sequence: CASSYGTGGNQPQHF.

The table lists this clonotype with many counts. The rearrangement links TRBV5-1 to TRBJ2-7, with 9 positions matching TRBD1. The CDR3 extends over 15 amino acids. The V segment lost 5 bases and the J segment 0 bases; nucleotides outside the gene matches: 6. From germline, CDR1 is SGHRS and CDR2 YFSETQ. This CDR3 is CASSGTGLSSYEQYF. The CDR3 DNA follows: TGCGCCAGCAGTGGGACAGGGCTCAGCTCCTACGAGCAGTACTTC.

This clonotype was observed many times. The chain links TRBV20-1 to TRBJ2-7, with D perhaps matching TRBD1 or TRBD2 (6 bases each). The CDR3 runs 15 residues. Germline V gives CDR1 DFQATT, CDR2 SNEGSKA (reference sequence). V was shortened by 5 bases and J by 3 bases, with 20 bases between the two germline ends. The CDR3 loop is CSAPGGPTYVYEQYF. Here the CDR3 DNA reads TGCAGTGCTCCCGGGGGCCCGACGTACGTCTACGAGCAGTACTTC.

This clonotype showed up many times. The CDR3 loop is CASSSGTGGNYEQYF. Here the CDR3 DNA reads TGTGCCAGCAGCTCAGGGACAGGGGGAAACTACGAGCAGTACTTC. The J gene is TRBJ2-7, the V gene TRBV7-6; 11 nucleotides agree with TRBD1. V shed 4 bases and J 3 bases; nucleotides not matched to a gene: 5. This CDR3 spans 15 amino acids. The germline V gene encodes CDR1 SGHVS and CDR2 FNYEAQ. The full variable domain, its missing parts supplied by reference TRBV7-6 and TRBJ2-7, is GAGVSQSPRYKVTKRGQDVALRCDPISGHVSLYWYRQALGQGPEFLTYFNYEAQQDKSGLPNDRFSAERPEGSISTLTIQRTEQRDSAMYRCASSSGTGGNYEQYFGPGTRLTVT.

There are many counts of this clonotype. The V gene is TRBV29-1, the J gene TRBJ2-1; D is unclear. There are 14 residues in the CDR3. The V end was cut by 2 bases, the J end by 4 bases, with 12 bases between. From germline, CDR1 is SQVTM and CDR2 ANQGSEA. The CDR3 region has the DNA TGCAGCGTTGAACGCGGACCAAGTTACAATGAGCAGTTCTTC. Amino acid sequence: CSVERGPSYNEQFF.

This clonotype was observed at least ten times. Here the CDR3 reads CSVSRTGADTQYF. The CDR3 DNA sequence: TGCAGCGTGAGCCGAACCGGGGCAGATACGCAGTATTTT. The chain combines TRBV29-1 with TRBJ2-3; maybe TRBD2 (5 bases). V was clipped by 6 bases and J by 4 bases, with 14 bases between them. The CDR3 totals 13 residues. The germline gives CDR1 SQVTM, CDR2 ANQGSEA.

The J gene is TRBJ2-7, the V gene TRBV6-5, with 10 bases identical to TRBD1. CDR1 MNHEY and CDR2 SVGAGI come from the germline V gene. V lost 5 bases, J lost 2 bases, and 6 bases stayed unmatched. This CDR3 has 15 residues. CDR3 loop: CASSRTGTGAYEQYF. CDR3 bases: TGTGCCAGCAGTCGTACCGGGACAGGGGCCTACGAGCAGTACTTC.

This clonotype was counted at least ten times. Germline and junction disagree at one end, which may indicate a read error. The gene calls are TRBV20-1 and TRBJ2-3; D assignment may be TRBD1 or TRBD2 (6 bases each). CDR3 length: 13 residues. The germline CDR1 and CDR2 sequences are DFQATT and SNEGSKA (reference sequence). CDR3 residues: CLVERGGTDTQYF. The CDR3 DNA reads as TGTTTAGTTGAGAGGGGGGGCACAGATACGCAGTATTTT.

This clonotype was seen repeatedly, ten times or more. The rearrangement links TRBV28 to TRBJ1-1; the D gene is possibly TRBD1 (6 bases). The CDR3 is 16 residues long. In germline, CDR1 is MDHEN, CDR2 SYDVKM. Trimming removed 0 bases from V and 10 bases from J, with 21 bases in between. CDR3: CASSLWWDTGTGGAFF. The CDR3 DNA follows: TGTGCCAGCAGTTTATGGTGGGATACAGGGACGGGTGGAGCTTTCTTT.

This clonotype was observed at least ten times. The chain's CDR3 is CASSLRPLNEQFF. CDR3 nucleotides: TGTGCCAGCAGCTTACGCCCCCTCAATGAGCAGTTCTTC. V gene TRBV7-2 combines with J gene TRBJ2-1; D is undetermined. The germline V gene encodes CDR1 SGHTA and CDR2 FQGNSA. The CDR3 length is 13 residues. The V and J ends lost 2 bases and 6 bases respectively, with 8 bases between them.

The J gene is TRBJ2-7, the V gene TRBV7-9; 7 bases agree with TRBD1. Trimming removed 5 bases from V and 4 bases from J; junction bases left unmatched: 11. Germline CDR1 SEHNR, CDR2 FQNEAQ (reference sequence). This CDR3 has 15 amino acids. In DNA form, the CDR3 reads TGTGCCAGCAGCCATCGGGACAGTACGGGATACGAGCAGTACTTC. This gives the protein CASSHRDSTGYEQYF. The complete variable domain, with remaining parts taken from reference TRBV7-9 and TRBJ2-7, reads DTGVSQNPRHKITKRGQNVTFRCDPISEHNRLYWYRQTLGQGPEFLTYFQNEAQLEKSRLLSDRFSAERPKGSFSTLEIQRTEQGDSAMYLCASSHRDSTGYEQYFGPGTRLTVT.

This clonotype has a handful of counts. Germline and junction disagree at one end, which may indicate a read error. The V and J genes are TRBV28 and TRBJ1-5; D is undetermined. This CDR3 contains 11 residues. Germline assignment: CDR1 MDHEN and CDR2 SYDVKM. The DNA of the CDR3 is TGTGCCAGCAGTTTTAGTCAGCACCAGCATTTT. It codes for CASSFSQHQHF.

This clonotype has at least ten counts. The chain recombines TRBV18 with TRBJ2-7; 8 bases line up with TRBD1. J gave up 2 bases and V 5 bases, and 11 bases lay outside the gene matches. The germline gives CDR1 KGHSH, CDR2 LQKENI. This CDR3 has 16 residues. CDR3 sequence: CASSNTPGQAPYEQYF. Written as DNA, the CDR3 is TGTGCCAGCTCAAATACTCCGGGACAGGCCCCCTACGAGCAGTACTTC.

This clonotype has at least ten counts. The V gene is TRBV12-3 or TRBV12-4, the J gene TRBJ2-7; D gene ambiguous. V lost 5 bases and J 3 bases, leaving 5 bases between the germline ends. The CDR3 spans 11 residues. The CDR3 here is CASSRGYEQYF. For the CDR3, the DNA is TGTGCCAGCAGTCGTGGCTACGAGCAGTACTTC.

This clonotype was seen ten or more times. The chain links TRBV15 to TRBJ2-2; no definite D call. Germline CDR1 LNHNV, CDR2 YYDKDF (reference sequence). V gave up 0 bases and J gave up 2 bases, with 4 bases separating them. The CDR3 length is 14 residues. CDR3 region: CATSRDPNTGELFF. The CDR3 DNA follows: TGTGCCACCAGCAGAGATCCTAACACCGGGGAGCTGTTTTTT.

The table lists this clonotype with many counts. J is TRBJ1-1 and V is TRBV24-1; maybe TRBD1 (6 bases). V lost 7 bases, J lost 8 bases, and 13 bases lay in between. CDR1 is KGHDR, CDR2 SFDVKD, per germline. There are 12 residues in the CDR3. As DNA, the CDR3 is TGTGCCACCAGCCAGGCAGGGACAGAAGCTTTCTTT. As protein: CATSQAGTEAFF.

This clonotype was counted at least ten times. The chain combines TRBV20-1 with TRBJ2-1; weak D call: TRBD2 (6 bases). CDR3 size: 11 residues. V gave up 0 bases and J gave up 13 bases, with 10 bases separating them. CDR1 is DFQATT, CDR2 SNEGSKA, per germline (reference sequence). CDR3 coding DNA: TGCAGTGCTAGAGATCGCGGGACTCAGTTCTTC. Its translation: CSARDRGTQFF.

This clonotype was seen ten or more times. The chain uses TRBV12-3 or TRBV12-4 and TRBJ2-2; 7 positions match TRBD1. The V segment lost 4 bases and the J segment 5 bases; nucleotides outside the gene matches: 7. The CDR3 sequence is 15 residues long. This chain's CDR3 is CASSSDRVGTGELFF. CDR3 DNA sequence: TGTGCCAGCAGTTCCGACAGGGTGGGGACCGGGGAGCTGTTTTTT.

The table lists this clonotype with many counts. The chain uses TRBV12-3 or TRBV12-4 and TRBJ2-1; TRBD2 matches at 7 bases. V lost 8 bases to trimming and J lost 5 bases; unmatched junction nucleotides: 9. The CDR3 has 14 amino acids. CDR3 sequence: CASVLRGGHNEQFF. The DNA for the CDR3 is TGTGCCAGCGTCCTACGCGGGGGTCACAATGAGCAGTTCTTC.

This clonotype was detected ten times or more. This rearrangement joins TRBV18 to TRBJ2-1; 9 bases match TRBD2. This CDR3 comprises 17 residues. CDR1 is KGHSH and CDR2 is LQKENI in the germline V gene. Trimming at V came to 0 bases and at J to 5 bases, leaving 8 bases not matched to a gene. CDR3 amino acids: CASSPPSLAGLHNEQFF. The DNA for the CDR3 is TGTGCCAGCTCACCACCGAGTCTAGCGGGACTACACAATGAGCAGTTCTTC.

The sample holds a few counts of this clonotype. A much bigger clone sits one base away, suggesting this may be a read error. V is TRBV28 and J is TRBJ2-4; no firm D call. Trimming cost V 5 bases and J 6 bases, with 11 bases left between them. CDR3 length: 13 residues. The germline gives CDR1 MDHEN, CDR2 SYDVKM. The DNA of the CDR3 is TGTGCCAGCAGTCCATGGAAAGGAAACATTCAGTACTTC. This translates into CASSPWKGNIQYF.

This clonotype came up many times. The chain links TRBV5-1 to TRBJ2-2; a possible D gene is TRBD1 (5 bases). The CDR3 has 16 residues. Trimming removed 0 bases from V and 4 bases from J, with 13 bases in between. Germline assignment: CDR1 SGHRS and CDR2 YFSETQ. The CDR3 DNA reads as TGCGCCAGCAGCTTGGGGGGCCTAGGTGGCACCGGGGAGCTGTTTTTT. Its protein is CASSLGGLGGTGELFF.

This clonotype was detected many times. The V gene is TRBV27, the J gene TRBJ1-2; 7 bases line up with TRBD1. CDR1 and CDR2 (germline): MNHEY, SMNVEV (reference sequence). The CDR3 consists of 14 residues. Trimming at V came to 6 bases and at J to 4 bases, leaving 8 bases not matched to a gene. In DNA, the CDR3 is TGTGCCAGCAGGGCCATACGACAGGGCTATGGCTACACCTTC. Translating gives CASRAIRQGYGYTF.

This clonotype came up many times. The chain's CDR3 is CASSLAGSGNTEAFF. CDR3 nucleotide sequence: TGTGCCAGCAGTTTAGCAGGGAGTGGAAACACTGAAGCTTTCTTT. The J gene is TRBJ1-1, the V gene TRBV12-3 or TRBV12-4; no clear D gene. Trimming removed 0 bases at V and 2 bases at J, with 10 bases between. The CDR3 spans 15 residues.

This clonotype was found many times. The chain is built from TRBV12-3 or TRBV12-4 and TRBJ1-2; D unresolved. This CDR3 contains 14 residues. V was trimmed by 0 bases and J by 2 bases, leaving 7 bases between them. CDR3 nucleotides: TGTGCCAGCAGTTTAGCCCGTGGCAACTATGGCTACACCTTC. Amino acids: CASSLARGNYGYTF.